This TCR beta chain derives from a study of blood T cell repertoires in COVID-19. Study at large: Spain, Italy and the United States supplied samples that represented acute and convalescent COVID-19. PBMCs, B-cell-depleted T cells, or T cells provided the cDNA or gDNA that made up the material.

Methods used by the authors: Reference gene primer amplification yielded estimated nucleated cell counts. Method: immunoSEQ multiplex PCR; TCRdb's copy keeps in-frame clones and lacks some. The V and J calls and clone size come from that table; D and trimming were worked out from the DNA. The sample lists around 190,000 clones; around 83% were seen once. Germline V gene lookup returns CDR1 SGHRS and CDR2 YFSETQ. The CDR3 spans 15 residues. The V segment lost 3 bases and the J segment 9 bases; nucleotides outside the gene matches: 8. The chain is built from TRBV5-1 and TRBJ1-6, with 8 bases aligning to TRBD1. This TCR came from a woman in her sixties with acute or convalescent COVID-19. Sequenced sample: peripheral blood. The CDR3: CASSWLDRAASPLHF. CDR3 in DNA: TGCGCCAGCAGCTGGTTGGACAGGGCGGCTTCACCCCTCCACTTT.